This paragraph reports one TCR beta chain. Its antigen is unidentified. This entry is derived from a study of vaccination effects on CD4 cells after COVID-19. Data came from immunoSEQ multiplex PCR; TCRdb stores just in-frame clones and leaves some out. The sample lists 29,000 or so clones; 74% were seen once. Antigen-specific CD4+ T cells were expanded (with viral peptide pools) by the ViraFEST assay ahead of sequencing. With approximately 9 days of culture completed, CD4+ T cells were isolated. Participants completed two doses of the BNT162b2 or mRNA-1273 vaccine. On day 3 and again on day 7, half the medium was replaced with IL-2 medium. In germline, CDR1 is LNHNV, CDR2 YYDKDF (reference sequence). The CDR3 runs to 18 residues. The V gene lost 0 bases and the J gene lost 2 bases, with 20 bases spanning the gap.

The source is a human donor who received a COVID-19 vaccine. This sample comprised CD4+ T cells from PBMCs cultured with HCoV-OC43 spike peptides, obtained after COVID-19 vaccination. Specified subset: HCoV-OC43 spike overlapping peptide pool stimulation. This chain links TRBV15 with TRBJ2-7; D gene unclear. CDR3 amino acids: CATSRESLQTIGPYEQYF. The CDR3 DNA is TGTGCCACCAGCAGAGAGTCCCTCCAAACGATAGGACCCTACGAGCAGTACTTC.